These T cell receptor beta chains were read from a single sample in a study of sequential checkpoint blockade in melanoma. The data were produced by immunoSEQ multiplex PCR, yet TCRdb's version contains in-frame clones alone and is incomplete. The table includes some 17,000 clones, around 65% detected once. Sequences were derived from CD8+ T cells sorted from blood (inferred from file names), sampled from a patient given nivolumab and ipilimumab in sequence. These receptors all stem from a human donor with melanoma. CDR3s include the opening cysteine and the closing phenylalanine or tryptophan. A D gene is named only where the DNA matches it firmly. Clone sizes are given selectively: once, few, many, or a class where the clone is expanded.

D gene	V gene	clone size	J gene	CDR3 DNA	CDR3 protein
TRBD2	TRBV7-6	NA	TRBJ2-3	TGTGCCAGCACCCCGGCGACTAGCGGGAGGGAGAATACGCAGTATTTT	CASTPATSGRENTQYF
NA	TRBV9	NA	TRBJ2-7	TGTGCCAGCAGCGTAGAGGACACCTACGAGCAGTACTTC	CASSVEDTYEQYF
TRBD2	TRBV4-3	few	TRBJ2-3	TGCGCCAGCAGCCAAGATCTGGTGGGGAGGGCCCTCCACACAGATACGCAGTATTTT	CASSQDLVGRALHTDTQYF
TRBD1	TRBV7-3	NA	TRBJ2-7	TGTGCCAGCAGCTTACAGGGGGCAGGCTACGAGCAGTACTTC	CASSLQGAGYEQYF
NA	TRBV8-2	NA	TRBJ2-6	TGTGGCATATATGTGAAGATAACACAAAGTCGGGCCAACGTCCTGACTTTC	CGIYVKITQSRANVLTF
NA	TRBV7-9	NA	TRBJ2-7	TGTGCCAGCAGCCGTAGCTCCTACGAGCAGTACTTC	CASSRSSYEQYF
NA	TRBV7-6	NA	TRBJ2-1	TGTGCCAGCAGCATCACCTACAATGAGCAGTTCTTC	CASSITYNEQFF
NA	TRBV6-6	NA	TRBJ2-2	TGTGCCAGCACTATTACGCGCGCCGGGGAGCTGTTTTTT	CASTITRAGELFF
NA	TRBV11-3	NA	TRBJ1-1	TGTGCCAGCAGCTTAGATCCGGGGAGCACTGAAGCTTTCTTT	CASSLDPGSTEAFF
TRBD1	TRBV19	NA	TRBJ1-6	TGTGCCAGTAGTAGGGGGACAGGGGTTTCACCCCTCCACTTT	CASSRGTGVSPLHF
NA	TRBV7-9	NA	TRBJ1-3	TGTGCCAGCAGCCAGCAGGGCTCTGGAAACACCATATATTTT	CASSQQGSGNTIYF
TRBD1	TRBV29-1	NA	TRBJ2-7	TGCAGCGTCCAGGACAGGGCGGACGAGCAGTACTTC	CSVQDRADEQYF
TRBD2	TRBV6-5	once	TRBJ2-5	TGTGCCAGCAGTCAGGGAGGGCGGGAGACCCAGTACTTC	CASSQGGRETQYF
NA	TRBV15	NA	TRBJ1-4	TGTGCCACCAGCAGAGCAGATGGTGCAACTAATGAAAAACTGTTTTTT	CATSRADGATNEKLFF
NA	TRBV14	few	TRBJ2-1	TGTGCCAGCAGCCCCCTGAGTAGTAGCTCCTACAATGAGCAGTTCTTC	CASSPLSSSSYNEQFF
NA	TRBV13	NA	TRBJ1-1	TGTGCCAGCAGCCCTGGGGGAGGTGGGAACACTGAAGCTTTCTTT	CASSPGGGGNTEAFF
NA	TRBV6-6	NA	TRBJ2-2	TGTGCCAGCACGGCGGAGGGGCCCGCCGGGGAGCTGTTTTTT	CASTAEGPAGELFF
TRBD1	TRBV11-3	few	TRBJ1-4	TGTGCCAGCAGCTTAGATTCGTGGGGTCCCGGGACAGGCTCTGAAAAACTGTTTTTT	CASSLDSWGPGTGSEKLFF
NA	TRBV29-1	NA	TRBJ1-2	TGCAGCGTTGAACTGGGGGGAGCCTATGGCTACACCTTC	CSVELGGAYGYTF
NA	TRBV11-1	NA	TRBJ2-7	TGTGCCAGCAGCTTAGACGGCTACGAGCAGTACTTC	CASSLDGYEQYF
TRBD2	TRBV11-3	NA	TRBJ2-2	TGTGCCAGCAGCTGGTTAGCGGGAGTCGGGGAGCTGTTTTTT	CASSWLAGVGELFF
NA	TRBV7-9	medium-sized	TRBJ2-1	TGTGCCAGCAGCAGGGGGGGAGTCAATGAGCAGTTCTTC	CASSRGGVNEQFF
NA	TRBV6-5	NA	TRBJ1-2	TGTGCCAGCAGCACTACACAGGGATTTTATGGCTACACCTTC	CASSTTQGFYGYTF
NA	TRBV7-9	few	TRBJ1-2	TGTGCCAGCAGCCCCAATAACTATGGCTACACCTTC	CASSPNNYGYTF
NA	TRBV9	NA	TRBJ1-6	TGTGCCAGCAGCCTTAGGGAAGCGGGACGGGACTCACCCCTCCGCTTT	CASSLREAGRDSPLRF
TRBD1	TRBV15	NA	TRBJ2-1	TGTGCCTTCGGACAGGGGGCTACGGATGAGCAGTTCTTC	CAFGQGATDEQFF
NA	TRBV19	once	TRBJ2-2	TGTGCCAGTACCCCTAGGGGGGGCCTACCCACCGGGGAGCTGTTTTTT	CASTPRGGLPTGELFF
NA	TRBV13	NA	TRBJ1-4	TGTGCCAGCTCTTTTGGCGGTCCAACTAATGAAAAACTGTTTTTT	CASSFGGPTNEKLFF
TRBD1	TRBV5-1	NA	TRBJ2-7	TGCGCCAGCAGCGCCGGGACAGGGGTTTACTACGAGCAGTACTTC	CASSAGTGVYYEQYF
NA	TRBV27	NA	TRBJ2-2	TGTGCCAGCAGTCCGACAGTCACCGGGGAGCTGTTTTTT	CASSPTVTGELFF
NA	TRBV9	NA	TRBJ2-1	TGTGCCAGCAGCACCCCCCCGGACTTAAGACCCTACAATGAGCAGTTCTTC	CASSTPPDLRPYNEQFF
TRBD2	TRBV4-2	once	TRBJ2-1	TGTGCCAGCAGCCAGGGGGGGACTAGCCATAATGAGCAGTTCTTC	CASSQGGTSHNEQFF
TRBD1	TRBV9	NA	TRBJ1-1	TGTGCCAGCAGCGTAGGGGGACAGGGTGAAGCTTTCTTT	CASSVGGQGEAFF
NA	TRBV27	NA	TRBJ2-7	TGTGCCAGCAAAGGACTCAGGGGGGAGTACTTC	CASKGLRGEYF
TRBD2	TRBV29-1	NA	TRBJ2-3	TGCAGCGTTGAAGATCTCTGGGAGGGGAACGATACGCAGTATTTT	CSVEDLWEGNDTQYF
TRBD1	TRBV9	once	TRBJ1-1	TGTGCCAGCAGCGAGACTTGGACAGGGAGGGGCACTGAAGCTTTCTTT	CASSETWTGRGTEAFF